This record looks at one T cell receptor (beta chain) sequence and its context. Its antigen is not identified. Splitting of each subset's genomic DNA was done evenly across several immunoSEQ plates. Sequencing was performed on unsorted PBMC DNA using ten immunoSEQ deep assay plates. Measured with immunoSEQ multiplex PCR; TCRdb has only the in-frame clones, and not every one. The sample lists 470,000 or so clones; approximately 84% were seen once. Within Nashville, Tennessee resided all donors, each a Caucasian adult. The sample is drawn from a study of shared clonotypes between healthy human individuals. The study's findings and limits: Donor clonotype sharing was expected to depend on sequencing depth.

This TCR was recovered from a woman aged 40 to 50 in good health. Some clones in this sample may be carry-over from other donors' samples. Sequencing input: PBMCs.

CDR3 nucleotides: TGCGCCAGCAGCCCCGGGACAGGGCACAAGTCCACAGATACGCAGTATTTT. It is translated as CASSPGTGHKSTDTQYF. The rearrangement joins TRBV4-1 to TRBJ2-3; 9 nucleotides align to TRBD1. Per the germline V gene, CDR1 is MGHRA and CDR2 is YSYEKL. The CDR3 is 17 amino acids. J lost 2 bases, V lost 4 bases, and 10 bases had no gene match.